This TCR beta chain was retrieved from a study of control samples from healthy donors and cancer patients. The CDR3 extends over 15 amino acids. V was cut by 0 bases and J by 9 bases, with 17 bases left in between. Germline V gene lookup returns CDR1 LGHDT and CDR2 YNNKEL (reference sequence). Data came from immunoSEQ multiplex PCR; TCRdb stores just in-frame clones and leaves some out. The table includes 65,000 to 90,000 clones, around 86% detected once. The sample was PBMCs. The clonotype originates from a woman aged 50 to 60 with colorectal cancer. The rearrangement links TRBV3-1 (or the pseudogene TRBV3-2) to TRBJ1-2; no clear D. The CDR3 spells CASSQDGRHPWSYTF. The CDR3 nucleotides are TGTGCCAGCAGCCAAGATGGGCGGCACCCCTGGAGCTACACCTTC.